The present entry profiles one TCR beta chain with its context. These data originate in a study of cytomegalovirus exposure and HLA in healthy donors. PCR used 60 Vbeta primers and 13 Jbeta primers. Sequencing used immunoSEQ multiplex PCR; TCRdb keeps in-frame clones, though not all of them. The table shows about 160,000 clones, with 60% to 85% occurring only once. CDR1 SGHNT and CDR2 YYREEE come from the germline V gene (reference sequence). The V gene lost 1 base and the J gene lost 4 bases, with 9 bases spanning the gap. The CDR3 runs to 13 residues. The rearrangement joins TRBV5-4 to TRBJ2-7, with D possibly being TRBD2 (5 bases). Source material: PBMCs. This receptor was identified in a woman aged 40 to 50 in good health and CMV-seronegative. CDR3 in amino acids: CASSLTGFYEQYF. CDR3 sequence (DNA): TGTGCCAGCAGCTTGACGGGATTTTACGAGCAGTACTTC.